This record covers a single TCR beta chain. The antigen is not known. RNA served as the template for amplifying TCR beta CDR3 regions. HTBI-primed first-round RT-PCR preceded second-round multiplex PCR. TCRdb re-called the multiplex PCR reads with MiXCR, one entry per CDR3 protein. The table includes 600,000 to 700,000 distinct CDR3 sequences, about 40% detected once. This entry comes from a study of Graves' ophthalmopathy and Graves' hyperthyroidism. The study's findings and limits: The model reached around 64% sensitivity and around 74% specificity for predicting ophthalmopathy progression.

Thyroid ultrasound, orbital computed tomography, TRAb, serum thyroxine and clinical symptoms formed the basis of diagnosis. From fresh peripheral blood, 8 to 10 ml in volume, the PBMCs were obtained. V lost 6 bases, J lost 6 bases, and 15 bases lay in between. Germline-derived CDR1 and CDR2 are KGHSH and LQKENI. The CDR3 has 14 amino acids. Sequences were obtained from peripheral blood. The receptor comes from an adult man with Graves' ophthalmopathy. The chain employs TRBV18 and TRBJ1-5, with D perhaps TRBD1 (5 bases). CDR3 DNA: TGTGCCAGCTCTCGGGGCGGGGGTCTTCAGCCCCAGCATTTT. It translates to CASSRGGGLQPQHF.